The sequence of this TCR beta chain was determined in a study of T cells in women clearing cervical HPV infection. As for this clone: Its antigen is still unknown. The read ends 3 residues shy of where the CDR3 ends; the end is completed using the germline J gene.

Produced via immunoSEQ multiplex PCR; TCRdb's table is partial and in-frame only. This repertoire includes some 40,000 clones. Germline CDR1 is SEHNR and CDR2 is FQNEAQ (reference sequence). The germline V and J ends were trimmed by 5 bases and 2 bases, with 13 bases remaining between them. The CDR3 runs 14 residues. Points from the study as a whole: CIN3+ cases had significantly higher TCR repertoire richness than controls, but evenness did not differ. Controls had more TRBV6-7 (0.16%) than cases (about 0.11%).

This sequence was found in a woman between 18 and 69 years old with a cervical HPV16 infection that either progressed to CIN3+ or cleared (not recorded which). Sequencing input: blood buffy coat. The chain joins TRBV7-9 to TRBJ2-7; a possible D gene is TRBD2 (7 bases). Partial CDR3 DNA: TGTGCCAGCAGCGAGGGGGGGGTTACCTACGAG. Amino acids: CASSEGGVTYE. In full, the CDR3 reads CASSEGGVTYEQYF. The full variable domain, its missing parts supplied by reference TRBV7-9 and TRBJ2-7, is DTGVSQNPRHKITKRGQNVTFRCDPISEHNRLYWYRQTLGQGPEFLTYFQNEAQLEKSRLLSDRFSAERPKGSFSTLEIQRTEQGDSAMYLCASSEGGVTYEQYFGPGTRLTVT.